This TCR beta chain was observed in a study of blood T cell repertoires in COVID-19. The wider study: Specimens from acute and convalescent COVID-19 originated in the United States, Italy and Spain. Sample material is recorded as cDNA or gDNA derived from T cells, B-cell-depleted T cells, or PBMCs.

Study processing details: Reference gene primer amplification in the assay estimated nucleated cell counts. Sequencing was performed with immunoSEQ multiplex PCR; in TCRdb, only in-frame clones are kept and a portion is missing. V, J and clone size reflect that table, while D and trimming were determined from the DNA. The repertoire holds some 100,000 clones, with 75% to 95% as singletons. This CDR3 is 15 amino acids long. The ends lost 0 bases at V and 1 base at J; junction bases unmatched: 0. Germline CDR1 LGHNA, CDR2 YSLEER. Sequencing input: peripheral blood. This receptor was identified in a man aged 45-65 years with acute or convalescent COVID-19. The rearrangement joins TRBV4-3 to TRBJ1-2, with 9 nucleotides matching TRBD1. The CDR3 sequence: CASSQEDRGNYGYTF. CDR3 in DNA: TGCGCCAGCAGCCAAGAGGACAGGGGTAACTATGGCTACACCTTC.